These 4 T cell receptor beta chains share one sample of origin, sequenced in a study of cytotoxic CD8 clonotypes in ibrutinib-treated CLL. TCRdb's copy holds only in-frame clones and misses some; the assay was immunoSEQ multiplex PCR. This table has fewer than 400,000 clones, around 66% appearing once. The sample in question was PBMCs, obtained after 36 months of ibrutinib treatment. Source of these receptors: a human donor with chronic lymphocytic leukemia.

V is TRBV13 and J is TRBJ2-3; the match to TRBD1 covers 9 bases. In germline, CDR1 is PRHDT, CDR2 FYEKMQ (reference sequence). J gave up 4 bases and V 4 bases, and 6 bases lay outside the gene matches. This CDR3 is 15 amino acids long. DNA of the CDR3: TGTGCCAGCAGCTCCGGGGACAGGGAATCAGATACGCAGTATTTT. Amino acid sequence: CASSSGDRESDTQYF. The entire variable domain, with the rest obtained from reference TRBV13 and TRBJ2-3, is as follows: AAGVIQSPRHLIKEKRETATLKCYPIPRHDTVYWYQQGPGQDPQFLISFYEKMQSDKGSIPDRFSAQQFSDYHSELNMSSLELGDSALYFCASSSGDRESDTQYFGPGTRLTVL.

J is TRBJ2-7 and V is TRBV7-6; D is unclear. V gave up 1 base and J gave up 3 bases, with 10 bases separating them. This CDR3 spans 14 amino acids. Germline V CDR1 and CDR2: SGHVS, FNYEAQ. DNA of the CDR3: TGTGCCAGCAGCTTAGGCCCCTCTCTCTACGAGCAGTACTTC. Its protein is CASSLGPSLYEQYF.

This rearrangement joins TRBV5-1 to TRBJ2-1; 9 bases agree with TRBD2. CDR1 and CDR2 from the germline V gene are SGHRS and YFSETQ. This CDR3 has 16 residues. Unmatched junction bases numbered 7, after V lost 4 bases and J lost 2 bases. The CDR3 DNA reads TGCGCCAGCAGCGTGAACGCGGGAGGGCCCTACAATGAGCAGTTCTTC. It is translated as CASSVNAGGPYNEQFF.

CDR3 residues: CASHPGGGEQYF. The CDR3 coding sequence is TGTGCCAGCCACCCAGGGGGCGGCGAGCAGTACTTC. The V and J genes are TRBV6-5 and TRBJ2-7; TRBD1 matches 8 bases. This CDR3 contains 12 residues. The V gene's germline CDR1 is MNHEY and CDR2 SVGAGI. V lost 8 bases and J lost 6; bases outside the gene matches: 6.